The clone carrying this TCR beta chain has ten or more counts. Antigen: not known. This sample is drawn from a study of regulatory T cells in long-lasting Graves disease. Regarding the study as a whole: No thyroid tissue was studied; the work used peripheral blood only.

CDR3 length: 13 residues. Germline lookup yields CDR1 MDHEN and CDR2 SYDVKM. Trimming removed 4 bases at V and 5 bases at J, with 9 bases between. The time point denotes: persistent/refractory GD, antithyroid drugs over 5 years with positive TRAb. Extracted RNA from PBMCs served as the source of the TCR library. Relying on iRepertoire HTBI primers and Arm-PCR of CDR3 regions, the team built TCR beta libraries. TCRdb redid the calling of the multiplex PCR reads with MiXCR, one entry per CDR3 protein. Here the sample spans 500,000 to 800,000 distinct CDR3 sequences, 25% to 35% being singletons. Sequences were derived from peripheral blood mononuclear cells (PBMCs), sampled when the disease was refractory, from a patient treated with antithyroid drugs. The TCR was taken from a female donor with Graves disease. V gene TRBV28 combines with J gene TRBJ1-5; no firm D call. CDR3 protein: CASSSRLDQPQHF. The CDR3 DNA is TGTGCCAGCAGTTCTAGACTGGATCAGCCCCAGCATTTT.